One and the same sample provided the 4 T cell receptor beta chains below, sequenced in a study of blood T cell repertoires in COVID-19. Generated by immunoSEQ multiplex PCR, the TCRdb table keeps only in-frame clones and is missing some. The sample gives more than 85,000 clones, approximately 90% of which show up once; about 3% is in the top ten. Sequencing used peripheral blood. These receptors were collected from a woman aged 80 or over with acute or convalescent COVID-19.

V gene TRBV27 combines with J gene TRBJ1-3, with D possibly matching TRBD1 (6 bases). V was pared by 6 bases and J by 4 bases, with 10 bases between. The CDR3 has 13 amino acids. Germline values: CDR1 MNHEY, CDR2 SMNVEV (reference sequence). Here the CDR3 DNA reads TGTGCCAGCAGCCCAACAGGGGGAAACACCATATATTTT. Translation gives CASSPTGGNTIYF.

The CDR3 DNA reads TGTGCCAGCAGCTTGTCTAGCGGGGCAAGCACAGATACGCAGTATTTT. Its protein is CASSLSSGASTDTQYF. The chain links TRBV7-8 to TRBJ2-3; TRBD2 aligns across 9 bases. Trimming at V came to 3 bases and at J to 0 bases, leaving 4 bases not matched to a gene. This CDR3 region has 16 residues. Germline CDR1 reads SGHVS; CDR2 reads FQNEAQ. Drawing the rest from reference TRBV7-8 and TRBJ2-3, the complete variable domain is GAGVSQSPRYKVAKRGQDVALRCDPISGHVSLFWYQQALGQGPEFLTYFQNEAQLDKSGLPSDRFFAERPEGSVSTLKIQRTQQEDSAVYLCASSLSSGASTDTQYFGPGTRLTVL.

The J gene is TRBJ2-1, the V gene TRBV28; D not resolved. CDR3 size: 14 residues. Germline CDR1 is MDHEN and CDR2 is SYDVKM. Trimming pared 2 bases from V and 1 base from J, leaving 6 bases between. DNA of the CDR3: TGTGCCAGCAGTTTACCAGGTTCCTACAATGAGCAGTTCTTC. Amino acids: CASSLPGSYNEQFF. Full variable domain (missing parts from reference TRBV28 and TRBJ2-1): DVKVTQSSRYLVKRTGEKVFLECVQDMDHENMFWYRQDPGLGLRLIYFSYDVKMKEKGDIPEGYSVSREKKERFSLILESASTNQTSMYLCASSLPGSYNEQFFGPGTRLTVL.

In its sample, this clone was seen once. The V call is TRBV10-1, the J call TRBJ1-5; D is possibly TRBD1 (5 bases). V gave up 3 bases and J gave up 3 bases, with 18 bases separating them. This CDR3 region has 17 residues. CDR1 is WNHNN, CDR2 SYGVQD, per germline (reference sequence). The DNA for the CDR3 is TGCGCCAGCAGTGAATCGGGGGTCCTGGCGGACAATCAGCCCCAGCATTTT. Protein product: CASSESGVLADNQPQHF.